Listed below are T cell receptor beta chains from one sample, sequenced in a study of blood T cell repertoires in COVID-19. Method: immunoSEQ multiplex PCR; TCRdb's copy keeps in-frame clones and lacks some. The repertoire includes approximately 330,000 clones, around nine tenths of them detected once, and roughly 4% sits in the top ten. Source material: peripheral blood. The receptor set was obtained from a woman between 50 and 59 years old with active or convalescent COVID-19. Each CDR3 is given with its conserved first and last residue. A D gene is named only where the DNA matches it firmly. Size values are once, few and many counts, or a class for expanded clones, and some rows have none.

j_call clone_size v_call d_call cdr3_length cdr3_nt cdr3_aa
TRBJ2-1 once TRBV19 TRBD2 15 TGTGCCAGTAGTATAGGACGGGGGGGCTACAATGAGCAGTTCTTC CASSIGRGGYNEQFF
TRBJ2-1 NA TRBV5-1 TRBD1 14 TGCGCCAGCAGCACGGGACAGGGCTCCAATGAGCAGTTCTTC CASSTGQGSNEQFF
TRBJ1-1 NA TRBV19 NA 11 TGTGCCAGTAGCAGGGGAGCTGAAGCTTTCTTT CASSRGAEAFF
TRBJ2-4 once TRBV6-2/TRBV6-3 NA 17 TGTGCCAGCAGTTCCCTAGGGAGGATCCTAGCCAAAAACATTCAGTACTTC CASSSLGRILAKNIQYF
TRBJ1-1 NA TRBV20-1 NA 10 TGCAGTGCTAGAGATAATGAAGCTTTCTTT CSARDNEAFF
TRBJ2-3 NA TRBV19 TRBD2 16 TGTGCCAGTAGCCGACCGGGACTAGCGGGAGAGGTGACGCAGTATTTT CASSRPGLAGEVTQYF
TRBJ2-2 NA TRBV3-1/TRBV3-2 NA 15 TGTGCCAGCAGCCAAGACAGGGGTTACACCGGGGAGCTGTTTTTT CASSQDRGYTGELFF
TRBJ2-1 NA TRBV30 TRBD2 12 TGTGCCTGGGCCAAGAGCGGGAGGCCTCAGTTCTTC CAWAKSGRPQFF
TRBJ2-2 NA TRBV3-1/TRBV3-2 TRBD2 17 TGTGCCAGCAGCCAAGATACTAGCGGGAGGGGCACCGGGGAGCTGTTTTTT CASSQDTSGRGTGELFF
TRBJ2-7 NA TRBV3-1/TRBV3-2 TRBD2 14 TGTGCCACCAAACCGTCTAGCGGGAACAACGAGCAGTACTTC CATKPSSGNNEQYF
TRBJ2-2 few TRBV28 TRBD1 15 TGTGCCAGCAGTTTATCAGGGGGCGACGCCGGGGAGCTGTTTTTT CASSLSGGDAGELFF
TRBJ1-4 NA TRBV6-5 NA 14 TGTGCCAGCAGGTCGACAGGCGGTCCTGGAAAACTGTTTTTT CASRSTGGPGKLFF
TRBJ2-1 NA TRBV19 NA 12 TGTGCCACGAAACACTCCTACAATGAGCAGTTCTTC CATKHSYNEQFF
TRBJ1-1 NA TRBV7-9 NA 14 TGTGCCAGCAGCTCTTCTCAGGGAAACACTGAAGCTTTCTTT CASSSSQGNTEAFF
TRBJ2-1 once TRBV28 NA 17 TGTGCCAGCGTTCGACAGGGCCCCGGGAGCTCCTACAATGAGCAGTTCTTC CASVRQGPGSSYNEQFF